What follows are 5 T cell receptor beta chains derived from one specimen sequenced in a study of blood T cell repertoires in COVID-19. The repertoire was sequenced with immunoSEQ multiplex PCR; TCRdb's copy has only in-frame clones and lacks some. The sample has 250,000 or so clones; 84% are singletons. Sequenced material: peripheral blood. Receptor source: a man aged 60 to 75 with acute or convalescent COVID-19.

The rearrangement uses TRBV5-6 and TRBJ2-3, with unresolved D. Germline CDR1 is SGHDT and CDR2 is YYEEEE. There are 14 residues in the CDR3. Between the trimmed V and J ends, which lost 4 bases and 1 base, there was a span of 10 bases. The CDR3 here is CASSRLERTDTQYF. CDR3 sequence (DNA): TGTGCCAGCAGCCGTCTTGAGCGCACAGATACGCAGTATTTT.

The rearrangement joins TRBV27 to TRBJ2-2; D is possibly TRBD2 (6 bases). The CDR3 is 16 amino acids. Germline V CDR1 and CDR2: MNHEY, SMNVEV (reference sequence). Trimming stripped 5 bases from V and 3 bases from J, with 16 bases between. CDR3 loop: CASSLRLVTHTGELFF. The CDR3 DNA sequence: TGTGCCAGCAGTCTAAGACTAGTAACTCACACCGGGGAGCTGTTTTTT.

The gene calls are TRBV11-3 and TRBJ2-2; maybe TRBD1 (6 bases). Germline V gene lookup returns CDR1 SGHNT and CDR2 YENEEA. The germline V and J ends were trimmed by 2 bases and 0 bases, with 13 bases remaining between them. This CDR3 is 17 amino acids long. CDR3: CASSLTERQANTGELFF. The CDR3 bases are TGTGCCAGCAGCTTAACGGAGAGACAGGCGAACACCGGGGAGCTGTTTTTT.

This chain connects TRBV5-1 to TRBJ2-5; a weak D match, TRBD2 (5 bases). Germline CDR1 SGHRS, CDR2 YFSETQ. Trimming removed 4 bases at V and 2 bases at J, with 12 bases between. The CDR3 sequence is 14 residues long. CDR3 sequence (DNA): TGCGCCAGCAGCCCAGACTACCTGCAAGAGACCCAGTACTTC. Protein sequence: CASSPDYLQETQYF.

In this sample, this clone turned up a few times. This rearrangement joins TRBV19 to TRBJ2-3; D remains unclear. The CDR3 loop spans 13 amino acids. Deletions cut 6 bases from V and 4 bases from J, with 11 bases between. From germline, CDR1 is LNHDA and CDR2 SQIVND (reference sequence). CDR3 protein: CASRTPSADTQYF. Written as DNA, the CDR3 is TGTGCCAGTAGAACCCCCTCGGCAGATACGCAGTATTTT.